A single sample is the source of the 9 T cell receptor beta chains below, sequenced in a study of blood T cell repertoires in COVID-19. Clones were read by immunoSEQ multiplex PCR, and TCRdb kept only the in-frame ones, dropping some. The repertoire holds about 260,000 clones, with roughly 90% as singletons. Specimen: PBMCs or T cells enriched from blood (not recorded which). All receptors derive from a man aged 35 to 55 who had been exposed to COVID-19.

This clone was counted a single time. V usage is TRBV6-5 and J usage is TRBJ2-5; the match to TRBD1 covers 7 bases. The CDR3 length is 15 residues. Germline CDR1 MNHEY, CDR2 SVGAGI. With V trimmed by 2 bases and J by 4 bases, 7 bases remained unmatched. The CDR3 DNA sequence: TGTGCCAGCAGTTACAAGGGGGCTATCGGAGAGACCCAGTACTTC. Protein sequence: CASSYKGAIGETQYF.

The rearrangement joins TRBV5-1 to TRBJ2-7; 7 nucleotides align to TRBD1. Unmatched junction bases numbered 9, after V lost 4 bases and J lost 2 bases. CDR1 is SGHRS, CDR2 YFSETQ, per germline. The CDR3 totals 15 residues. The CDR3 loop is CASSELQGTTYEQYF. The CDR3 nucleotides read TGCGCCAGCAGCGAACTACAGGGGACAACCTACGAGCAGTACTTC.

The chain has TRBV3-1 (or the pseudogene TRBV3-2) and TRBJ1-2; D gene uncertain. Germline CDR1 and CDR2: LGHDT and YNNKEL (reference sequence). There are 15 residues in the CDR3. Trimming removed 0 bases from V and 3 bases from J, with 11 bases in between. This CDR3 reads CASSQEGLLDYGYTF. The CDR3 coding sequence is TGTGCCAGCAGCCAAGAGGGCCTGCTTGACTATGGCTACACCTTC.

V gene TRBV18 combines with J gene TRBJ1-3; D is uncertain. In germline, CDR1 is KGHSH, CDR2 LQKENI. With 3 bases removed from V and 0 bases from J, the gap between germline ends came to 6 bases. The CDR3 has 14 amino acids. CDR3 in amino acids: CASSPGLSGNTIYF. DNA for the CDR3: TGTGCCAGCTCACCTGGACTCTCTGGAAACACCATATATTTT. The variable domain in full, completed from reference TRBV18 and TRBJ1-3, reads NAGVMQNPRHLVRRRGQEARLRCSPMKGHSHVYWYRQLPEEGLKFMVYLQKENIIDESGMPKERFSAEFPKEGPSILRIQQVVRGDSAAYFCASSPGLSGNTIYFGEGSWLTVV.

This chain connects TRBV7-9 to TRBJ2-3; TRBD2 is a possible D gene (6 bases). This CDR3 contains 13 residues. V lost 6 bases and J lost 4, with 11 bases in between. The germline CDR1 and CDR2 sequences are SEHNR and FQNEAQ (reference sequence). Here the CDR3 reads CASREGSADTQYF. In nucleotides, the CDR3 is TGTGCCAGCAGGGAGGGGAGCGCAGATACGCAGTATTTT.

The V gene is TRBV2, the J gene TRBJ1-1, with D unclear. From germline, CDR1 is SNHLY and CDR2 FYNNEI. Trimming took 4 bases from V and 6 from J, leaving 24 bases between them. This CDR3 is 17 amino acids long. CDR3 DNA: TGTGCCAGCAGTGCGCCGGGGTATGATGGTGTCAGCCCTGAAGCTTTCTTT. This codes for CASSAPGYDGVSPEAFF.

This clone came up once. The chain has TRBV5-1 and TRBJ1-1; D remains unclear. CDR1 and CDR2 (germline): SGHRS, YFSETQ. The CDR3 spans 14 residues. The V and J ends lost 4 bases and 5 bases respectively, with 15 bases between them. CDR3 DNA: TGCGCCAGCAGCACCCGGGAAGGGATGACTGAAGCTTTCTTT. It encodes CASSTREGMTEAFF.

This chain connects TRBV19 to TRBJ2-3; 9 bases line up with TRBD2. This CDR3 contains 15 residues. Trimming cost V 5 bases and J 3 bases; bases outside gene matches: 6. The germline gives CDR1 LNHDA, CDR2 SQIVND (reference sequence). The CDR3 DNA reads TGTGCCAGTAGTGCAGCGGGAGGAGAGACAGATACGCAGTATTTT. Translated, it gives CASSAAGGETDTQYF.

V gene TRBV6-1 combines with J gene TRBJ2-5; D is perhaps TRBD1 (5 bases). Germline values: CDR1 MNHNS, CDR2 SASEGT. V was clipped by 2 bases and J by 1 base, with 17 bases between them. The CDR3 loop spans 17 amino acids. This chain's CDR3 is CASSEFPVRQGQETQYF. The CDR3 nucleotides are TGTGCCAGCAGTGAATTTCCTGTTCGGCAGGGCCAAGAGACCCAGTACTTC.